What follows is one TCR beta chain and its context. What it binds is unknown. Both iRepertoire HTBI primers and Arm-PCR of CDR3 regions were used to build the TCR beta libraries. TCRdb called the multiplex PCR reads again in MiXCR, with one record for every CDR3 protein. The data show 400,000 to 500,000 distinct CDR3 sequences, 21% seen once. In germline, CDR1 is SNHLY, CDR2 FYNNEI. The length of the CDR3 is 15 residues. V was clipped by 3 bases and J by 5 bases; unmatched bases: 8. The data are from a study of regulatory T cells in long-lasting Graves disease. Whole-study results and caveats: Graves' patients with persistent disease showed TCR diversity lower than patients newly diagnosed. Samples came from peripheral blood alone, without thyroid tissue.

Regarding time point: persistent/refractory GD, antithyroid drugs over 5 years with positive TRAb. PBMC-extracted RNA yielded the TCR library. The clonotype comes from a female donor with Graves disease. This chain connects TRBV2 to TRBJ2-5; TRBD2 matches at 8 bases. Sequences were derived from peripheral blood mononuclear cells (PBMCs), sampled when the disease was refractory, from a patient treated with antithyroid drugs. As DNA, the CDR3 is TGTGCCAGCAGTGACGGTTGGCGACTAGCGGAGACCCAGTACTTC. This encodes CASSDGWRLAETQYF.